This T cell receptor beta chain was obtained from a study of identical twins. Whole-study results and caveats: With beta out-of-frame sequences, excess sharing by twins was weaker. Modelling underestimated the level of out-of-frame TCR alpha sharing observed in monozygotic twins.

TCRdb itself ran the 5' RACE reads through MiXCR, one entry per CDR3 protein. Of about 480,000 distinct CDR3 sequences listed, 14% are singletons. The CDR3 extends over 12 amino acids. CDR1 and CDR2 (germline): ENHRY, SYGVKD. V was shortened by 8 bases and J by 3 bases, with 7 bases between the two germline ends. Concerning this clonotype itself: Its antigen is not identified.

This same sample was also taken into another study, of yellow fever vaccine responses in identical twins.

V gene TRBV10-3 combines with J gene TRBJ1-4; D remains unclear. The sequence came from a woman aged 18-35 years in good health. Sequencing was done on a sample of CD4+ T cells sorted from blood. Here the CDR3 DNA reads TGTGCCATCTCCTATTCTAATGAAAAACTGTTTTTT. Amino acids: CAISYSNEKLFF.